Shown below are 30 T cell receptor beta chains from a single sample sequenced in a study of T cell responses to AZD1222 COVID-19 vaccine. The assay was immunoSEQ multiplex PCR, and TCRdb's table has in-frame clones only and misses some. The table lists 110,000 to 150,000 clones, approximately 92% of them singletons. The source material was peripheral blood, sampled on day 0 of AZD1222 vaccination. The receptor source for this set is an adult in good health.

The table lists this clone with a count of one. This chain links TRBV29-1 with TRBJ2-1, with D possibly matching TRBD1 (6 bases). The CDR3 has 15 residues. The germline CDR1 and CDR2 sequences are SQVTM and ANQGSEA. V shed 5 bases and J shed 7 bases, with 21 bases lying between them. This CDR3 is CSVFERGTLGNEQFF. DNA of the CDR3: TGCAGCGTTTTTGAGAGGGGGACATTGGGGAATGAGCAGTTCTTC.

This rearrangement joins TRBV11-2 to TRBJ1-1; D is unclear. Germline V lookup: CDR1 SGHAT, CDR2 FQNNGV. Trimming pared 2 bases from V and 4 bases from J, leaving 5 bases between. The CDR3 spans 12 residues. The CDR3 reads CASSLRPTEAFF. CDR3 nucleotide sequence: TGTGCCAGCAGCTTAAGGCCCACTGAAGCTTTCTTT.

Only one count was recorded for this clone. The chain carries TRBV18 and TRBJ2-5, with D unresolved. The CDR3 is 13 amino acids. The germline V and J ends were trimmed by 0 bases and 4 bases, with 6 bases remaining between them. Germline V lookup: CDR1 KGHSH, CDR2 LQKENI. The CDR3, as DNA: TGTGCCAGCTCACCACCGTCCGGAGAGACCCAGTACTTC. Encoded protein: CASSPPSGETQYF.

This clone was picked up one time. The gene calls are TRBV15 and TRBJ1-2; a possible D gene is TRBD1 (6 bases). Trimming pared 6 bases from V and 4 bases from J, leaving 15 bases between. The CDR3 totals 14 residues. Germline V gene lookup returns CDR1 LNHNV and CDR2 YYDKDF (reference sequence). DNA for the CDR3: TGTGCCACCAGTATACAGGGATGGAGCTATGGCTACACCTTC. The encoded protein is CATSIQGWSYGYTF.

The J gene is TRBJ2-5, the V gene TRBV11-2; D is possibly TRBD2 (5 bases). V lost 5 bases, J lost 3 bases, and 10 bases lay in between. Germline V gene data show CDR1 as SGHAT and CDR2 as FQNNGV. This CDR3 has 13 residues. The DNA of the CDR3 is TGTGCCAGCAGCCCCCCGGGGAAAGAGACCCAGTACTTC. This translates into CASSPPGKETQYF.

The chain links TRBV18 to TRBJ2-7, with D possibly being TRBD1 or TRBD2 (5 bases each). V was cut by 3 bases and J by 3 bases, with 18 bases left in between. The CDR3 has 16 residues. The germline gives CDR1 KGHSH, CDR2 LQKENI. This CDR3 is CASSPFPGTSVYEQYF. In DNA, the CDR3 is TGTGCCAGCTCACCTTTTCCCGGGACCTCGGTCTACGAGCAGTACTTC. Filled out from reference TRBV18 and TRBJ2-7, the complete variable domain reads NAGVMQNPRHLVRRRGQEARLRCSPMKGHSHVYWYRQLPEEGLKFMVYLQKENIIDESGMPKERFSAEFPKEGPSILRIQQVVRGDSAAYFCASSPFPGTSVYEQYFGPGTRLTVT.

The V gene is TRBV13, the J gene TRBJ1-5; 8 positions match TRBD1. Losses at the gene ends were 0 bases for V and 6 bases for J; bases not matched to a gene: 1. Germline V gene lookup returns CDR1 PRHDT and CDR2 FYEKMQ (reference sequence). The CDR3 covers 14 residues. As DNA, the CDR3 is TGTGCCAGCAGCTTAGGCAGGGGGCGTCAGCCCCAGCATTTT. Translating gives CASSLGRGRQPQHF.

The genes are TRBV23-1 and TRBJ1-5; D call uncertain. TRBV23-1 is filed as an ORF, its function uncertain. V shed 7 bases and J shed 1 base, with 8 bases lying between them. The CDR3 is 13 residues long. The CDR3 is CASIPGSNQPQHF. CDR3 DNA sequence: TGCGCCAGCATTCCGGGGAGCAATCAGCCCCAGCATTTT.

CDR3 DNA: TGTGCCAGTGGGGGAGGGGGCGAGGCCAAAAACATTCAGTACTTC. This translates into CASGGGGEAKNIQYF. The chain joins TRBV11-2 to TRBJ2-4; D is tentatively TRBD1 or TRBD2 (7 bases each). Trimming took 9 bases from V and 1 from J, leaving 16 bases between them. The CDR3 covers 15 residues. Germline lookup yields CDR1 SGHAT and CDR2 FQNNGV.

The CDR3: CASSDEGATDTQYF. CDR3 in DNA: TGTGCCAGCAGTGACGAGGGGGCCACAGATACGCAGTATTTT. The chain couples TRBV6-4 to TRBJ2-3; TRBD1 agrees at 7 bases. CDR3 length equals 14 residues. J was trimmed by 2 bases and V by 2 bases; bases with no gene match: 1. Germline-derived CDR1 and CDR2 are MRHNA and SNTAGT.

This sequence joins TRBV30 and TRBJ1-4; no clear D. Trimming removed 7 bases from V and 12 bases from J, with 15 bases in between. Per germline, CDR1 GTSNPN and CDR2 SVGIG (reference sequence). This CDR3 spans 11 amino acids. CDR3 sequence (DNA): TGTGCCTCGAAGTGGGGAATTGAACTGTTTTTT. Protein product: CASKWGIELFF.

The rearrangement links TRBV7-2 to TRBJ2-5; 7 bases are a match to TRBD1. The CDR3 loop spans 14 amino acids. The germline V gene encodes CDR1 SGHTA and CDR2 FQGNSA. Unmatched junction bases numbered 4, after V lost 3 bases and J lost 3 bases. Written as DNA, the CDR3 is TGTGCCAGCAGCTTGGCAGGGACAGAAGAGACCCAGTACTTC. Translation gives CASSLAGTEETQYF.

The chain has TRBV5-1 and TRBJ1-2, with D possibly being TRBD1 (6 bases). This CDR3 contains 14 residues. Germline assignment: CDR1 SGHRS and CDR2 YFSETQ. With 0 bases removed from V and 0 bases from J, the gap between germline ends came to 6 bases. The CDR3: CASSLDRANYGYTF. The CDR3 bases are TGCGCCAGCAGCTTGGACAGGGCTAACTATGGCTACACCTTC.

Of note for this clone: This specimen includes other DNA sequences encoding the same CDR3. The chain combines TRBV27 with TRBJ1-3; D gene unclear. The CDR3 has 11 amino acids. V was shortened by 9 bases and J by 4 bases, with 7 bases between the two germline ends. The germline V gene has CDR1 MNHEY and CDR2 SMNVEV (reference sequence). The CDR3 reads CASSSGNTIYF. Written as DNA, the CDR3 is TGTGCCAGTTCATCCGGAAACACCATATATTTT.

V and J are TRBV4-1 and TRBJ2-3; D unresolved. Trimming left V 0 bases short and J 3 bases short, with 7 bases between. The CDR3 consists of 14 residues. Germline CDR1 and CDR2: MGHRA and YSYEKL. CDR3 DNA: TGCGCCAGCAGCCAAGAAAAGGGAACAGATACGCAGTATTTT. Translation gives CASSQEKGTDTQYF.

Points on this clone: Other DNA sequences within the sample encode an identical CDR3. The chain combines TRBV3-1 (or the pseudogene TRBV3-2) with TRBJ1-6; D is undetermined. From germline, CDR1 is LGHDT and CDR2 YNNKEL (reference sequence). The germline V and J ends were trimmed by 1 base and 7 bases, with 5 bases remaining between them. The CDR3 loop spans 13 amino acids. The CDR3, as DNA: TGTGCCAGCAGCCAAGGGTACAATTCACCCCTCCACTTT. This gives the protein CASSQGYNSPLHF.

This chain uses TRBV27 with TRBJ1-2, with a weak D call TRBD1 (6 bases). The ends were cut back, 5 bases at V and 7 bases at J, with 23 bases in the middle. The germline CDR1 and CDR2 sequences are MNHEY and SMNVEV (reference sequence). The length of the CDR3 is 16 residues. This chain's CDR3 is CASSMIEKTGPRGYTF. CDR3 nucleotide sequence: TGTGCCAGCAGTATGATAGAAAAGACAGGCCCACGTGGCTACACCTTC.

The chain employs TRBV7-7 and TRBJ2-7; the D gene is possibly TRBD2 (6 bases). Germline values: CDR1 SSHAT, CDR2 FNYEAQ (reference sequence). The V and J ends lost 5 bases and 3 bases respectively, with 11 bases between them. CDR3 length equals 13 residues. Here the CDR3 DNA reads TGTGCCAGCAGCCCCGGGGACTTCTACGAGCAGTACTTC. It encodes CASSPGDFYEQYF.

The CDR3 sequence: CAISEERGELFF. The CDR3 DNA reads TGTGCCATCAGTGAAGAGCGGGGGGAGCTGTTTTTT. The V and J genes are TRBV10-3 and TRBJ2-2, with D perhaps TRBD2 (5 bases). Deletions cut 3 bases from V and 8 bases from J, with 7 bases between. The CDR3 sequence is 12 residues long. Looked up from germline, CDR1 is ENHRY and CDR2 is SYGVKD.

This clone occurred once. The CDR3 protein is CASSPEGGRGTIYF. Here the CDR3 DNA reads TGTGCCAGCAGCCCCGAGGGGGGTCGTGGCACCATATATTTT. The chain carries TRBV7-2 and TRBJ1-3, with a tentative D call TRBD1 (6 bases). This CDR3 contains 14 residues. CDR1 is SGHTA, CDR2 FQGNSA, per germline. V lost 5 bases, J lost 9 bases, and 17 bases lay in between.

J is TRBJ2-7 and V is TRBV5-1, with TRBD1 identical over 9 bases. The V and J ends lost 5 bases and 5 bases, in that order; junction bases with no gene match: 8. The germline CDR1 and CDR2 sequences are SGHRS and YFSETQ. CDR3 length: 14 residues. The CDR3 region has the DNA TGCGCCAGCAGTTATACAGGGGGCGGGCACGAGCAGTACTTC. Translation: CASSYTGGGHEQYF.

This clone came up a few times. The gene calls are TRBV2 and TRBJ1-1; perhaps TRBD1 as D (6 bases). The germline V gene has CDR1 SNHLY and CDR2 FYNNEI. V was cut by 5 bases and J by 10 bases, with 17 bases left in between. The CDR3 contains 13 residues. The CDR3 region has the DNA TGTGCCAGCAGTTTCCCTCTCGCCAGGGGAGCTTTCTTT. Protein: CASSFPLARGAFF.

The V gene is TRBV12-3 or TRBV12-4, the J gene TRBJ1-4; possibly TRBD1 for D (5 bases). V dropped 6 bases and J dropped 8 bases, with 13 bases sitting between them. The CDR3 extends over 13 amino acids. DNA of the CDR3: TGTGCCAGCAGCCGGCGGAGGGGAGAAAAACTGTTTTTT. It yields the protein CASSRRRGEKLFF.

The chain uses TRBV18 and TRBJ2-5, with D possibly TRBD1 on 6 matching bases. The CDR3 covers 13 residues. Germline CDR1 reads KGHSH; CDR2 reads LQKENI. V was trimmed by 3 bases and J by 5 bases, leaving 10 bases between them. The CDR3 DNA follows: TGTGCCAGCTCACCGACAGGCCCTGAGACCCAGTACTTC. This sequence encodes CASSPTGPETQYF.

This rearrangement joins TRBV3-1 (or the pseudogene TRBV3-2) to TRBJ2-7; 10 bases fit TRBD1. Germline values: CDR1 LGHDT, CDR2 YNNKEL (reference sequence). This CDR3 has 14 residues. The V gene end was trimmed by 4 bases and the J gene end by 7 bases; junction bases not matched to a gene: 7. CDR3 protein: CASSLTGGRGEQYF. CDR3 bases: TGTGCCAGCAGCCTGACAGGGGGCCGAGGAGAGCAGTACTTC.

The chain combines TRBV30 with TRBJ1-6; D is undetermined. V lost 0 bases to trimming and J lost 2 bases, with 11 bases between them. The CDR3 has 16 amino acids. Germline V CDR1 and CDR2: GTSNPN, SVGIG (reference sequence). The DNA of the CDR3 is TGTGCCTGGAGTGTACTAAACGGCCCCTATAATTCACCCCTCCACTTT. Its translation: CAWSVLNGPYNSPLHF.

In this sample, this clone turned up a few times. The chain has TRBV7-3 and TRBJ2-2, with 8 nucleotides matching TRBD2. CDR1 is SGHTA, CDR2 FQGTGA, per germline. Trimming took 3 bases from V and 0 from J; bases not matched to a gene: 0. The CDR3 runs 15 residues. Here the CDR3 reads CASSLGLANTGELFF. CDR3 nucleotide sequence: TGTGCCAGCAGCTTGGGACTAGCGAACACCGGGGAGCTGTTTTTT.

J is TRBJ2-5 and V is TRBV5-1, with a possible D match to TRBD1 (5 bases). Germline CDR1 and CDR2: SGHRS and YFSETQ. V lost 2 bases and J 3 bases, leaving 8 bases between the germline ends. The CDR3 consists of 13 residues. In DNA form, the CDR3 reads TGCGCCAGCAGCTTTGGGGCTGAAGAGACCCAGTACTTC. Its protein is CASSFGAEETQYF. The complete variable domain, with remaining parts taken from reference TRBV5-1 and TRBJ2-5, reads KAGVTQTPRYLIKTRGQQVTLSCSPISGHRSVSWYQQTPGQGLQFLFEYFSETQRNKGNFPGRFSGRQFSNSRSEMNVSTLELGDSALYLCASSFGAEETQYFGPGTRLLVL.

The V and J genes are TRBV7-3 and TRBJ1-1; D possibly corresponds to TRBD1 (6 bases). The CDR3 contains 13 residues. The germline V gene has CDR1 SGHTA and CDR2 FQGTGA. V lost 5 bases and J lost 5, with 12 bases in between. This CDR3 is CASSPGGQTEAFF. Written as DNA, the CDR3 is TGTGCCAGCAGCCCCGGGGGGCAGACTGAAGCTTTCTTT.

The J gene is TRBJ1-1, the V gene TRBV10-3, with D uncertain. CDR1 and CDR2 from the germline V gene are ENHRY and SYGVKD. V was cut by 10 bases and J by 1 base, with 13 bases left in between. The CDR3 contains 13 residues. The CDR3 sequence: CATRPRRNTEAFF. CDR3 coding DNA: TGTGCCACCAGACCCAGGCGGAACACTGAAGCTTTCTTT.